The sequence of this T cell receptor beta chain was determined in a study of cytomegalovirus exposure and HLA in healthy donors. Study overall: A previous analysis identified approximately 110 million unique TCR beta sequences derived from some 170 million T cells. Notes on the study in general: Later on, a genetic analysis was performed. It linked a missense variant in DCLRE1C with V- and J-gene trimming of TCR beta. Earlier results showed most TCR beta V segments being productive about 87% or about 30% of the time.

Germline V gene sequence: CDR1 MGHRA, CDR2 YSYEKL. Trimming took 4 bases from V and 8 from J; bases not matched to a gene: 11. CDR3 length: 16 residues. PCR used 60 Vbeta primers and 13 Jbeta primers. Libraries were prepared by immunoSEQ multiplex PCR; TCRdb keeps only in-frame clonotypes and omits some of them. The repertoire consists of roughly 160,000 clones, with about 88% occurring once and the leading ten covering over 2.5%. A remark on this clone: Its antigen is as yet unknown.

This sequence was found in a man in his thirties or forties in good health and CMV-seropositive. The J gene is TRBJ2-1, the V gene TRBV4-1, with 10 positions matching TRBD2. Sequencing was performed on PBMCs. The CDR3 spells CASSRGATSGNHEQFF. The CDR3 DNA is TGCGCCAGCAGCCGAGGGGCCACTAGCGGGAACCATGAGCAGTTCTTC.